The 25 T cell receptor beta chains below all came from one sample that was sequenced in a study of somatic mutations in cytotoxic T cells in rheumatoid arthritis. Measured with immunoSEQ multiplex PCR; TCRdb has only the in-frame clones, and not every one. The table includes over 8,000 clones, 81% detected once. The sample taken for sequencing was CD8+ T cells sorted from blood. All receptors come from a woman between 50 and 59 years old in good health.

The gene calls are TRBV9 and TRBJ1-2; 7 bases match TRBD1. Trimming at V came to 4 bases and at J to 2 bases, leaving 8 bases not matched to a gene. Germline lookup yields CDR1 SGDLS and CDR2 YYNGEE. The CDR3 extends over 15 amino acids. Here the CDR3 reads CASSPRQGANYGYTF. In nucleotides, the CDR3 is TGTGCCAGCAGCCCCCGACAGGGCGCAAACTATGGCTACACCTTC.

The CDR3 nucleotides read TGCGCCAGCATGGGGGTAGCGGGGGACAATGAGCAGTTCTTC. Encoded protein: CASMGVAGDNEQFF. The rearrangement uses TRBV10-2 and TRBJ2-1; TRBD2 matches at 9 bases. V gave up 7 bases and J gave up 5 bases; unmatched junction bases: 6. Germline CDR1 reads WSHSY; CDR2 reads SAAADI. The length of the CDR3 is 14 residues.

The chain is built from TRBV2 and TRBJ2-3; 10 nucleotides align to TRBD1. Trimming cost V 2 bases and J 1 base; bases outside gene matches: 3. This CDR3 is built from 16 residues. Germline values: CDR1 SNHLY, CDR2 FYNNEI. The DNA for the CDR3 is TGTGCCAGCAGTGAAATAGGGACAGGGGGCACAGATACGCAGTATTTT. Encoded protein: CASSEIGTGGTDTQYF.

This chain connects TRBV4-1 to TRBJ1-2; D might be TRBD1 (6 bases). Germline CDR1 MGHRA, CDR2 YSYEKL. The CDR3 has 16 residues. Trimming removed 0 bases at V and 4 bases at J, with 15 bases between. In DNA form, the CDR3 reads TGCGCCAGCAGCCAAGATCCCCAGGGGCAGCTCTATGGCTACACCTTC. Its translation: CASSQDPQGQLYGYTF.

The chain links TRBV18 to TRBJ2-3; weak D call: TRBD2 (5 bases). V shed 0 bases and J shed 2 bases, with 12 bases lying between them. This CDR3 spans 16 amino acids. Germline loops: CDR1 KGHSH, CDR2 LQKENI. In nucleotides, the CDR3 is TGTGCCAGCTCACCACCGAGGGTGGAGTACACAGATACGCAGTATTTT. It codes for CASSPPRVEYTDTQYF.

The chain combines TRBV4-1 with TRBJ1-3; D uncertain. The CDR3 has 17 amino acids. V was cut by 0 bases and J by 0 bases, with 12 bases left in between. Germline V gene sequence: CDR1 MGHRA, CDR2 YSYEKL. The CDR3 here is CASSQDGALSSGNTIYF. CDR3 in DNA: TGCGCCAGCAGCCAAGATGGAGCGCTCAGCTCTGGAAACACCATATATTTT.

The chain has TRBV4-2 and TRBJ2-2; a possible D gene is TRBD1 (6 bases). The CDR3 runs to 15 residues. Germline V gives CDR1 LGHNA, CDR2 YNFKEQ. The V and J ends lost 0 bases and 3 bases respectively, with 8 bases between them. CDR3 DNA sequence: TGTGCCAGCAGCCAAGACTGGACAGACACCGGGGAGCTGTTTTTT. This encodes CASSQDWTDTGELFF.

The chain links TRBV10-2 to TRBJ2-1; 11 bases align to TRBD2. This CDR3 spans 15 amino acids. The V and J ends lost 6 bases and 10 bases, in that order; junction bases with no gene match: 11. Germline CDR1 reads WSHSY; CDR2 reads SAAADI. This chain's CDR3 is CASSSIAGGFEEQFF. The CDR3 region has the DNA TGCGCCAGCAGCAGTATAGCGGGGGGGTTTGAGGAGCAGTTCTTC.

The J gene is TRBJ2-7, the V gene TRBV5-1, with unresolved D. CDR1 and CDR2 (germline): SGHRS, YFSETQ. V was clipped by 4 bases and J by 3 bases, with 8 bases between them. The CDR3 has 12 residues. The CDR3 DNA reads TGCGCCAGCAGCAACGGTTTCTACGAGCAGTACTTC. Its translation is CASSNGFYEQYF.

This chain uses TRBV6-5 with TRBJ2-5; D might be TRBD2 (5 bases). This CDR3 comprises 15 residues. V shed 5 bases and J shed 1 base, with 14 bases lying between them. Germline CDR1 and CDR2: MNHEY and SVGAGI. CDR3 loop: CASSPSDFLQETQYF. Here the CDR3 DNA reads TGTGCCAGCAGTCCGTCGGACTTCCTCCAAGAGACCCAGTACTTC.

The CDR3 here is CASSPRTGTIPNEKLFF. CDR3 DNA sequence: TGTGCCAGCAGCCCGCGGACAGGGACCATCCCTAATGAAAAACTGTTTTTT. The V and J genes are TRBV11-2 and TRBJ1-4; 8 bases fit TRBD1. The CDR3 is 17 amino acids. Germline trimming cut 5 bases from V and 3 bases from J; bases unmatched to any gene: 11. Per germline, CDR1 SGHAT and CDR2 FQNNGV.

This clone is large by share. The rearrangement uses TRBV6-1 and TRBJ2-1, with D possibly matching TRBD1 (6 bases). This CDR3 spans 15 amino acids. V was pared by 1 base and J by 7 bases, with 14 bases between. In germline, CDR1 is MNHNS, CDR2 SASEGT. CDR3 DNA: TGTGCCAGCAGTGAAGTGGCAGGGGATGAGAATGAGCAGTTCTTC. Protein: CASSEVAGDENEQFF.

This rearrangement joins TRBV5-1 to TRBJ1-3; 9 bases align to TRBD1. The CDR3 consists of 16 residues. The V segment lost 2 bases and the J segment 2 bases; nucleotides outside the gene matches: 5. CDR1 SGHRS and CDR2 YFSETQ come from the germline V gene. The CDR3 DNA is TGCGCCAGCAGCTTTGGTGGGGACAGGGCTGGAAACACCATATATTTT. Protein sequence: CASSFGGDRAGNTIYF.

This chain links TRBV28 with TRBJ1-5; TRBD1 matches 9 bases. CDR3 length: 17 amino acids. J gave up 7 bases and V 5 bases, and 15 bases lay outside the gene matches. The germline V gene has CDR1 MDHEN and CDR2 SYDVKM. CDR3 sequence (DNA): TGTGCCAGCAGTGTATCCGGGACAGGGAAGCTTCGGCAGCCCCAGCATTTT. This encodes CASSVSGTGKLRQPQHF.

This chain links TRBV14 with TRBJ2-4, with D unresolved. The V gene lost 4 bases and the J gene lost 10 bases, with 11 bases spanning the gap. The germline gives CDR1 SGHDN, CDR2 FVKESK. CDR3 length: 12 amino acids. CDR3 coding DNA: TGTGCCAGCAGCCCTGTCGGTTTGATTCAGTACTTC. Its translation is CASSPVGLIQYF.

The CDR3 loop reads CASSALGGLDGETQYF. The CDR3 DNA is TGTGCCAGCAGCGCCTTAGGGGGACTAGATGGGGAGACCCAGTACTTC. The chain couples TRBV9 to TRBJ2-5, with TRBD2 identical over 8 bases. Trimming at V came to 3 bases and at J to 5 bases, leaving 12 bases not matched to a gene. There are 16 residues in the CDR3. Germline V gives CDR1 SGDLS, CDR2 YYNGEE.

V usage is TRBV10-2 and J usage is TRBJ1-1; possible D gene TRBD1, 6 bases. The CDR3 runs 14 residues. Germline-derived CDR1 and CDR2 are WSHSY and SAAADI. The V and J ends lost 3 bases and 0 bases respectively, with 8 bases between them. CDR3 sequence reads: CASSEGQMNTEAFF. The CDR3 coding sequence is TGCGCCAGCAGTGAAGGACAGATGAACACTGAAGCTTTCTTT.

CDR3 nucleotide sequence: TGTGCCAGCAGTTACCCTGACAATTCTGGAAACACCATATATTTT. The encoded protein is CASSYPDNSGNTIYF. The J gene is TRBJ1-3, the V gene TRBV6-6; D not resolved. CDR3 length: 15 residues. V dropped 2 bases and J dropped 1 base, with 9 bases sitting between them. The germline gives CDR1 MNHNY, CDR2 SVGAGI (reference sequence).

J is TRBJ2-2 and V is TRBV4-2, with D perhaps matching TRBD1 (6 bases). This CDR3 comprises 15 residues. Trimming pared 4 bases from V and 3 bases from J, leaving 12 bases between. CDR1 is LGHNA and CDR2 is YNFKEQ in the germline V gene. As DNA, the CDR3 is TGTGCCAGCAGCCCGCCAGGGGCGGACACCGGGGAGCTGTTTTTT. Its translation: CASSPPGADTGELFF.

CDR3 in amino acids: CASTTLAGEGDTQYF. CDR3 DNA sequence: TGTGCCAGCACCACCCTAGCGGGGGAGGGAGATACGCAGTATTTT. J is TRBJ2-3 and V is TRBV13; 10 bases are shared with TRBD2. The germline gives CDR1 PRHDT, CDR2 FYEKMQ (reference sequence). The CDR3 contains 15 residues. With 7 bases clipped from V and 5 bases from J, the junction kept 9 bases outside the gene matches.

The CDR3 nucleotides are TGTGCCAGCAGTCGGGACAGGGTCGACACCGGGGAGCTGTTTTTT. Amino acids: CASSRDRVDTGELFF. The chain carries TRBV28 and TRBJ2-2; the match to TRBD1 covers 9 bases. CDR3 length: 15 residues. Trimming took 5 bases from V and 3 from J; bases not matched to a gene: 4. The germline V gene has CDR1 MDHEN and CDR2 SYDVKM.

This chain links TRBV11-2 with TRBJ2-1; D unresolved. Germline lookup yields CDR1 SGHAT and CDR2 FQNNGV. V was pared by 5 bases and J by 3 bases, with 14 bases between. The CDR3 loop spans 15 amino acids. The CDR3 loop reads CASSGELLIYNEQFF. CDR3 nucleotide sequence: TGTGCCAGCAGCGGAGAACTGCTAATCTACAATGAGCAGTTCTTC. The whole variable domain, remainder taken from reference TRBV11-2 and TRBJ2-1, is EAGVAQSPRYKIIEKRQSVAFWCNPISGHATLYWYQQILGQGPKLLIQFQNNGVVDDSQLPKDRFSAERLKGVDSTLKIQPAKLEDSAVYLCASSGELLIYNEQFFGPGTRLTVL.

This chain links TRBV10-1 with TRBJ1-5; D not resolved. The V gene's germline CDR1 is WNHNN and CDR2 SYGVQD (reference sequence). The CDR3 covers 11 residues. V lost 6 bases and J lost 9, with 9 bases in between. CDR3 residues: CASRLRGPQHF. In DNA, the CDR3 is TGCGCCAGCAGACTCCGCGGGCCCCAGCATTTT.

The chain carries TRBV4-1 and TRBJ2-3; TRBD1 matches at 8 bases. V was pared by 3 bases and J by 3 bases, with 2 bases of the junction left unmatched. CDR3 length: 14 amino acids. Germline-derived CDR1 and CDR2 are MGHRA and YSYEKL. CDR3 sequence: CASSQGDRTDTQYF. The CDR3 DNA sequence: TGCGCCAGCAGCCAGGGGGACAGGACAGATACGCAGTATTTT.

V gene TRBV6-5 combines with J gene TRBJ2-7; no reliable D call. The CDR3 extends over 14 amino acids. The germline V gene has CDR1 MNHEY and CDR2 SVGAGI. Trimming removed 0 bases at V and 0 bases at J, with 6 bases between. The CDR3 bases are TGTGCCAGCAGTTACTCTGGCAGCTCCTACGAGCAGTACTTC. Amino acids: CASSYSGSSYEQYF.